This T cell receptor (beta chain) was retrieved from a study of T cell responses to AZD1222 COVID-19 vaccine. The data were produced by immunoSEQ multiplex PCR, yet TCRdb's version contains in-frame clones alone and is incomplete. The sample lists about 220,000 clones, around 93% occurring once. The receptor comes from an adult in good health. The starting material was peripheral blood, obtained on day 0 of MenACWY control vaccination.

Written as DNA, the CDR3 is TGTGCCAGCAGCCAAGGAGCGCTGGAGACCCAGTACTTC. This sequence encodes CASSQGALETQYF. V usage is TRBV3-1 (or the pseudogene TRBV3-2) and J usage is TRBJ2-5; D is unresolved. This CDR3 is 13 amino acids long. With 1 base removed from V and 5 bases from J, the gap between germline ends came to 8 bases. Germline V CDR1 and CDR2: LGHDT, YNNKEL (reference sequence).